What follows is one TCR beta chain and its context. The antigen remains undetermined. This specimen comes from a study of human T cells and chemical hapten exposure. Whole-study context: All patients underwent weekly scalp dosing with diphenylcyclopropenone for the full roughly 23-week study.

General observations from the study: Alopecia affecting every donor means their immune response may not match healthy people's.

Time point described: patch test 1, 2 weeks after DPC sensitization. Treatment reported: therapeutic diphenylcyclopropenone sensitization with weekly scalp DPC. Each donor was an alopecia patient between 18 and 70 years of age who qualified for DPC. Per the original methods: Sample TCR counts, which ranged from roughly 23,224 to 750,000, had a median of approximately 94,000. TCRdb itself ran the RACE reads through MiXCR, one entry per CDR3 protein. The V and J calls were not made by the authors but by TCRdb's processing. This sample carries some 350,000 distinct CDR3 sequences, approximately 6.3% of them seen once, and the ten largest clones take approximately 8%. Trimming removed 0 bases at V and 4 bases at J, with 9 bases between. The CDR3 extends over 14 amino acids. Looked up from germline, CDR1 is MNHEY and CDR2 is SVGAGI.

The V gene is TRBV6-5, the J gene TRBJ1-2; D remains unclear. The TCR was taken from a woman aged 18-29 years with alopecia areata. Some clones in this sample may be carry-over from other donors' samples. Sequenced material: whole blood, taken in connection with sensitization to the hapten diphenylcyclopropenone (DPC). In nucleotides, the CDR3 is TGTGCCAGCAGTTACTCTGAAAGATCCTATGGCTACACCTTC. Translated, it gives CASSYSERSYGYTF.